Each of the 15 T cell receptor beta chains below was sequenced from the same sample in a study of response to subunit inactivated influenza vaccine. TCRdb processed the RT-PCR reads anew with MiXCR; each CDR3 protein has one entry. The data hold more than 550,000 distinct CDR3 sequences, with 10% to 12% observed a single time. The data also belong to a second study, concerning T cells expressing NK-cell markers. That report notes: For TCR beta, cDNA was produced by 5'RACE template switching with UMIs.

Here the sequenced sample was PBMCs from blood, taken on the day of vaccination. The receptors were gathered from a man between 45 and 60 years old who received an inactivated influenza vaccine.

The CDR3 sequence: CASSQLPQSPQHF. CDR3 sequence (DNA): TGTGCCAGCAGTCAACTTCCTCAGTCGCCCCAGCATTTT. The V call is TRBV28, the J call TRBJ1-5, with unresolved D. The germline V and J ends were trimmed by 5 bases and 9 bases, with 14 bases remaining between them. This CDR3 has 13 residues. Looked up from germline, CDR1 is MDHEN and CDR2 is SYDVKM. The complete variable domain, with remaining parts taken from reference TRBV28 and TRBJ1-5, reads DVKVTQSSRYLVKRTGEKVFLECVQDMDHENMFWYRQDPGLGLRLIYFSYDVKMKEKGDIPEGYSVSREKKERFSLILESASTNQTSMYLCASSQLPQSPQHFGDGTRLSIL.

The chain joins TRBV3-1 to TRBJ2-1, with 7 nucleotides matching TRBD2. Trimming cost V 0 bases and J 1 base; bases outside gene matches: 3. CDR3 length: 16 amino acids. From germline, CDR1 is LGHDT and CDR2 YNNKEL (reference sequence). CDR3 sequence (DNA): TGTGCCAGCAGCCAAGATCAAGCGGGGTCCTACAATGAGCAGTTCTTC. Protein sequence: CASSQDQAGSYNEQFF.

This sequence joins TRBV24-1 and TRBJ1-1, with a tentative D call TRBD1 (6 bases). The V end was cut by 9 bases, the J end by 2 bases, with 9 bases between. Germline CDR1 reads KGHDR; CDR2 reads SFDVKD. CDR3 length: 12 residues. In DNA, the CDR3 is TGTGCCACCGCAGGGGTAAACACTGAAGCTTTCTTT. This gives the protein CATAGVNTEAFF.

V and J are TRBV7-9 and TRBJ1-6; no clear D gene. The V gene lost 3 bases and the J gene lost 10 bases, with 10 bases spanning the gap. CDR3 length: 13 residues. Germline assignment: CDR1 SEHNR and CDR2 FQNEAQ (reference sequence). The CDR3 spells CASSFPGSSPLHF. In nucleotides, the CDR3 is TGTGCCAGCAGCTTCCCAGGCTCCTCACCCCTCCACTTT.

This clonotype was detected a few times. The chain has TRBV7-8 and TRBJ2-5; D gene unclear. The V gene lost 6 bases and the J gene lost 5 bases, with 16 bases spanning the gap. The CDR3 runs 14 residues. Germline V gene lookup returns CDR1 SGHVS and CDR2 FQNEAQ. For the CDR3, the DNA is TGTGCCAGCAGAACGTTTGGATCGAGGGAGACCCAGTACTTC. It yields the protein CASRTFGSRETQYF.

The chain carries TRBV12-3 or TRBV12-4 and TRBJ2-5; 15 positions match TRBD2. The CDR3 totals 17 residues. Trimming at V came to 6 bases and at J to 0 bases, leaving 5 bases not matched to a gene. The CDR3 DNA reads as TGTGCCAGCAGCCGGACTAGCGGGGGGGCCTACCAAGAGACCCAGTACTTC. This sequence encodes CASSRTSGGAYQETQYF.

The rearrangement uses TRBV9 and TRBJ2-1; the match to TRBD2 covers 13 bases. CDR3 length: 16 amino acids. Per germline, CDR1 SGDLS and CDR2 YYNGEE. The J segment lost 9 bases and the V segment lost 0 bases, leaving 6 bases of the junction unmatched. CDR3 coding DNA: TGTGCCAGCAGCGTAGAACTAGCGGGAGGGCCTGGTGAGCAGTTCTTC. This translates into CASSVELAGGPGEQFF.

This clonotype was detected only once. The chain combines TRBV5-4 with TRBJ2-4, with 9 bases lining up with TRBD1. This CDR3 comprises 18 residues. V gave up 4 bases and J gave up 1 base; unmatched junction bases: 12. CDR1 SGHNT and CDR2 YYREEE come from the germline V gene (reference sequence). The CDR3 spells CASSGRTGAPGAKNIQYF. The CDR3 bases are TGTGCCAGCAGCGGTAGGACAGGGGCCCCCGGGGCCAAAAACATTCAGTACTTC. The whole variable domain, filled in from reference TRBV5-4 and TRBJ2-4, reads ETGVTQSPTHLIKTRGQQVTLRCSSQSGHNTVSWYQQALGQGPQFIFQYYREEENGRGNFPPRFSGLQFPNYSSELNVNALELDDSALYLCASSGRTGAPGAKNIQYFGAGTRLSVL.

This clonotype was seen many times. This rearrangement joins TRBV5-1 to TRBJ2-3; D is unresolved. Germline-derived CDR1 and CDR2 are SGHRS and YFSETQ. The CDR3 consists of 12 residues. The germline V and J ends were trimmed by 5 bases and 4 bases, with 8 bases remaining between them. CDR3 in amino acids: CASSIASDTQYF. In nucleotides, the CDR3 is TGCGCCAGCAGTATAGCTTCAGATACGCAGTATTTT. Combining the CDR3 with reference TRBV5-1 and TRBJ2-3 gives the whole variable domain KAGVTQTPRYLIKTRGQQVTLSCSPISGHRSVSWYQQTPGQGLQFLFEYFSETQRNKGNFPGRFSGRQFSNSRSEMNVSTLELGDSALYLCASSIASDTQYFGPGTRLTVL.

This clonotype turned up a few times. The chain couples TRBV4-2 to TRBJ2-5, with 7 bases lining up with TRBD1. Germline V lookup: CDR1 LGHNA, CDR2 YNFKEQ. Losses at the gene ends were 0 bases for V and 5 bases for J; bases not matched to a gene: 15. The CDR3 spans 18 residues. CDR3 loop: CASSQDLVRGRARETQYF. DNA of the CDR3: TGTGCCAGCAGCCAAGACCTGGTGAGGGGGCGGGCGCGGGAGACCCAGTACTTC.

This clonotype was picked up a small number of times. The J gene is TRBJ2-1, the V gene TRBV2; D unresolved. With 3 bases removed from V and 3 bases from J, the gap between germline ends came to 6 bases. This CDR3 region has 13 residues. Germline V gene sequence: CDR1 SNHLY, CDR2 FYNNEI. The CDR3 is CASSDSIYNEQFF. The CDR3 DNA follows: TGTGCCAGCAGTGATTCCATCTACAATGAGCAGTTCTTC.

This clonotype showed up many times. The chain recombines TRBV5-1 with TRBJ2-4, with D possibly matching TRBD1 (5 bases). The germline V and J ends were trimmed by 0 bases and 1 base, with 5 bases remaining between them. The CDR3 sequence is 14 residues long. Germline V gene lookup returns CDR1 SGHRS and CDR2 YFSETQ. The CDR3 nucleotides are TGCGCCAGCAGCTTGGGACAGGCCAAAAACATTCAGTACTTC. Translating it yields CASSLGQAKNIQYF.

A few counts support this clonotype. J is TRBJ2-7 and V is TRBV7-9; D gene ambiguous. The CDR3 has 13 residues. V shed 5 bases and J shed 4 bases, with 12 bases lying between them. CDR1 is SEHNR and CDR2 is FQNEAQ in the germline V gene (reference sequence). The CDR3 region has the DNA TGTGCCAGCAGCATGGACCCCGGGTACGAGCAGTACTTC. This translates into CASSMDPGYEQYF.

In the case of this clonotype: One end of the junction fails to match germline, which may point to a read error. The chain combines TRBV15 with TRBJ2-1; D might be TRBD2 (5 bases). The V gene's germline CDR1 is LNHNV and CDR2 YYDKDF (reference sequence). The CDR3 has 16 amino acids. In nucleotides, the CDR3 is TGTGCCACCAGCAGAGTGAGGGTAAGCTCCTGCAATGAGCAGTTCTTC. Protein product: CATSRVRVSSCNEQFF.

This clonotype was seen only a few times. This rearrangement joins TRBV6-2 or TRBV6-3 to TRBJ2-1, with 10 bases identical to TRBD2. The junction had 10 bases not matched to a gene; V was cut back by 3 bases and J by 8 bases. This CDR3 region has 16 residues. Germline CDR1 reads MNHEY; CDR2 reads SVGEGT. The CDR3: CASSYSKREGNYEQFF. The CDR3 coding sequence is TGTGCCAGCAGTTATAGTAAGCGGGAGGGCAACTATGAGCAGTTCTTC.